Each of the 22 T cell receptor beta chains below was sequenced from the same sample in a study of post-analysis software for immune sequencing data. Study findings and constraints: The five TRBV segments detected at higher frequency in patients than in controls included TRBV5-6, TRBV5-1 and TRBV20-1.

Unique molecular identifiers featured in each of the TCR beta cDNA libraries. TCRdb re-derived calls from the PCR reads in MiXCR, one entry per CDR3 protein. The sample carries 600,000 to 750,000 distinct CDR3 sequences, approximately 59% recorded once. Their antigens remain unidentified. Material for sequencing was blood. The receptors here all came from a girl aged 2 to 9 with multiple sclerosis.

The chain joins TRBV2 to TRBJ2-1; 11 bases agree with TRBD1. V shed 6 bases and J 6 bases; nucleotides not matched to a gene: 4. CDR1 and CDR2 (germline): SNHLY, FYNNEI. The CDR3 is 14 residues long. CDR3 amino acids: CASRAGQGVNEQFF. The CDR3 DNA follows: TGTGCCAGCAGAGCGGGACAGGGGGTCAATGAGCAGTTCTTC.

In DNA form, the CDR3 reads TGCAGTGCCCTGGCAGGGGGCTCGGGGGAGACCCAGTACTTC. It specifies CSALAGGSGETQYF. This chain uses TRBV20-1 with TRBJ2-5; 8 nucleotides line up with TRBD1. The germline V gene has CDR1 DFQATT and CDR2 SNEGSKA (reference sequence). The J segment lost 5 bases and the V segment lost 6 bases, leaving 11 bases of the junction unmatched. CDR3 length equals 14 residues.

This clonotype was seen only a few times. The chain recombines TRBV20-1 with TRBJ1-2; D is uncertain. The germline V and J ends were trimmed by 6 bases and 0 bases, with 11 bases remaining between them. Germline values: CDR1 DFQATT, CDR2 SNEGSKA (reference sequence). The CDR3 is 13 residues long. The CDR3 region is CSARTQANYGYTF. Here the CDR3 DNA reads TGCAGTGCCAGAACTCAAGCTAACTATGGCTACACCTTC.

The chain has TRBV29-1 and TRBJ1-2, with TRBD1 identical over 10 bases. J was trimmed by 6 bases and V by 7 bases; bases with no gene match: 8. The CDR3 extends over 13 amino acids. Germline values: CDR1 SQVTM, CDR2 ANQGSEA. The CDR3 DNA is TGCAGCGCCCGGGACAGGGGCAGGGATGGCTACACCTTC. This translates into CSARDRGRDGYTF.

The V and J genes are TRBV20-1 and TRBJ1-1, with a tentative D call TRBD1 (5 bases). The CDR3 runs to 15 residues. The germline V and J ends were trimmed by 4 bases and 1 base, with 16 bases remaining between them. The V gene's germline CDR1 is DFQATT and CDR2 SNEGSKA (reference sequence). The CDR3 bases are TGCAGTGCTACCGCACCGCAGGGCGGGAACACTGAAGCTTTCTTT. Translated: CSATAPQGGNTEAFF.

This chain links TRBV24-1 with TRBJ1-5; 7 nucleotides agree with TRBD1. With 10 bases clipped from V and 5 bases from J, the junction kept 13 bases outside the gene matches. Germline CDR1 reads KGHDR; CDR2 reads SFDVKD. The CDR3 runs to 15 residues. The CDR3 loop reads CATGRSRTGYQPQHF. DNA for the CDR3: TGTGCCACGGGTCGTTCACGGACAGGTTATCAGCCCCAGCATTTT.

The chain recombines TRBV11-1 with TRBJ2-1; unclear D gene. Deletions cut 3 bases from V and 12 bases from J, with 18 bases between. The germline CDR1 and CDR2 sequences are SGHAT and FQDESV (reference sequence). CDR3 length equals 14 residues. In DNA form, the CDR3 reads TGTGCCAGCAGCTTCGCACCAACCGACATCGGGCAGTTCTTC. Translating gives CASSFAPTDIGQFF.

The CDR3 bases are TGTGCCAGCAGCGGCCCCCAGGGGAAGGCCAAAAACATTCAGTACTTC. Protein: CASSGPQGKAKNIQYF. The rearrangement joins TRBV6-4 to TRBJ2-4; D perhaps matches TRBD1 (6 bases). The CDR3 contains 16 residues. Trimming removed 6 bases from V and 1 base from J, with 16 bases in between. The germline V gene has CDR1 MRHNA and CDR2 SNTAGT.

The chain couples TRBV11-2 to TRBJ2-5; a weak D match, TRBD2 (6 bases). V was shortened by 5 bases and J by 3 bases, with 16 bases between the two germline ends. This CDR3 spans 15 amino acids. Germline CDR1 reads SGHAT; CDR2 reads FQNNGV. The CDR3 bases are TGTGCCAGCAGCCGCGGGATGCGAAACGAAGAGACCCAGTACTTC. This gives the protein CASSRGMRNEETQYF.

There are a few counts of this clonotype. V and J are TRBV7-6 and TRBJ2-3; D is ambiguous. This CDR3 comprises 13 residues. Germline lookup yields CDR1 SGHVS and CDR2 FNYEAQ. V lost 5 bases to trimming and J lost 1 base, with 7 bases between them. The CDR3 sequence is CASSPLRTDTQYF. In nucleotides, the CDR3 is TGTGCCAGCAGCCCGCTTCGCACAGATACGCAGTATTTT.

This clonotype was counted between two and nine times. The CDR3 DNA is TGTGCCAGCATACAGGATAACTCCTACGAGCAGTACTTC. As protein: CASIQDNSYEQYF. The rearrangement links TRBV10-3 to TRBJ2-7, with D perhaps matching TRBD1 (5 bases). The V gene lost 10 bases and the J gene lost 0 bases, with 13 bases spanning the gap. Germline-derived CDR1 and CDR2 are ENHRY and SYGVKD. The CDR3 is 13 residues long.

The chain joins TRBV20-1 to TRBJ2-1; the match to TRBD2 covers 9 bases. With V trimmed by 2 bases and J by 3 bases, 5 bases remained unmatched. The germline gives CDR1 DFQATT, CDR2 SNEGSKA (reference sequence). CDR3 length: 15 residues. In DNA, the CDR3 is TGCAGTGCTAGAACTAGCGGGCTACGCTACAATGAGCAGTTCTTC. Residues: CSARTSGLRYNEQFF.

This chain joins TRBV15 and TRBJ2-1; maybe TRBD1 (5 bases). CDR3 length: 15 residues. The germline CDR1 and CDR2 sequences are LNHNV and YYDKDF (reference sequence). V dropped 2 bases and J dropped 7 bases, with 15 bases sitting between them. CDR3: CATSRSYKTVNEQFF. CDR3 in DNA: TGTGCCACCAGCAGATCGTACAAGACAGTAAATGAGCAGTTCTTC.

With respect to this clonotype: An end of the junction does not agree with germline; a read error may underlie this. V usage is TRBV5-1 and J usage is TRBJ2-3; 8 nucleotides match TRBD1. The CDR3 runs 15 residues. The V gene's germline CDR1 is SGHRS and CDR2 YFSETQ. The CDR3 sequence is CASSLTGVGTDTQYF. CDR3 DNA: TGTGCCAGCAGTCTGACAGGGGTTGGCACAGATACGCAGTATTTT.

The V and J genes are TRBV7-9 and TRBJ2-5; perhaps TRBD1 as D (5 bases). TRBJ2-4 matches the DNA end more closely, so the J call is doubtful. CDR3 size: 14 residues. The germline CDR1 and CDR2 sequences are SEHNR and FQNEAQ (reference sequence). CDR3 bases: TGTGCCAGCAGCTTAGTGGTTCAGGGAAACATTCAGTACTTC. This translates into CASSLVVQGNIQYF.

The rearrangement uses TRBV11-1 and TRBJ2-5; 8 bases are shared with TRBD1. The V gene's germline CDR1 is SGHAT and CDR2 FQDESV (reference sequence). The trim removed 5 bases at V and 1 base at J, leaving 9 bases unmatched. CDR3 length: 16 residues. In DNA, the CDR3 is TGTGCCAGCAGCCAGACAGGGGCCCCGATCCAAGAGACCCAGTACTTC. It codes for CASSQTGAPIQETQYF. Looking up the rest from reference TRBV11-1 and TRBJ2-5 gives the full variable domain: EAEVAQSPRYKITEKSQAVAFWCDPISGHATLYWYRQILGQGPELLVQFQDESVVDDSQLPKDRFSAERLKGVDSTLKIQPAELGDSAMYLCASSQTGAPIQETQYFGPGTRLLVL.

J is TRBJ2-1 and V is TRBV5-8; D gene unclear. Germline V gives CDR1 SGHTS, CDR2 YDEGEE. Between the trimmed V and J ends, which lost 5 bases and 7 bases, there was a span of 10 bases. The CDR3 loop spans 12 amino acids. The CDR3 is CASRADPNEQFF. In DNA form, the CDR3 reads TGTGCCAGCAGGGCGGACCCAAATGAGCAGTTCTTC.

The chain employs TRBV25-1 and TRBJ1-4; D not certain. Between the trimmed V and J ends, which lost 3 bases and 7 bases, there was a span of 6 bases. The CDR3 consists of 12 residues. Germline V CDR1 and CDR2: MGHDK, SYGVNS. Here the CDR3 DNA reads TGTGCCAGCAGTGATGGCAGTGAAAAACTGTTTTTT. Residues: CASSDGSEKLFF.

The CDR3 DNA reads TGCAGCGTTGAAGGGTCTAGCGATGATTACGAGCAGTACTTC. Its protein product is CSVEGSSDDYEQYF. This chain uses TRBV29-1 with TRBJ2-7, with D maybe TRBD2 (6 bases). Germline V gene sequence: CDR1 SQVTM, CDR2 ANQGSEA. The CDR3 has 14 residues. V lost 1 base to trimming and J lost 4 bases, with 14 bases between them.

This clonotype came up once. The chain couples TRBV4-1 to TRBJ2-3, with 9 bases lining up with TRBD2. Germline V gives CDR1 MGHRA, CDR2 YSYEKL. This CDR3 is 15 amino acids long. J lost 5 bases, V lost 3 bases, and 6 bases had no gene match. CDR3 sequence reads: CASSQPGLAVDTQYF. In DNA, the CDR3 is TGCGCCAGCAGCCAGCCGGGACTAGCTGTAGATACGCAGTATTTT.

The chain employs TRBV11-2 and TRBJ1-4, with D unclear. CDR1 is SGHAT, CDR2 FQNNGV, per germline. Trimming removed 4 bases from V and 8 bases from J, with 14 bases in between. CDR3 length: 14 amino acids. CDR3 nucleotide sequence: TGTGCCAGCAGCTCGCTCCGGCTAAGGGAAAAACTGTTTTTT. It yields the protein CASSSLRLREKLFF.

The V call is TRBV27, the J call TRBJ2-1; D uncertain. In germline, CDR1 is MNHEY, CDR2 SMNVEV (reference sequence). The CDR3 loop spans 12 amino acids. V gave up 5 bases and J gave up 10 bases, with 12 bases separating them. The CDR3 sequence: CASSPLVGEQFF. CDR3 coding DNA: TGTGCCAGCAGTCCCCTCGTGGGCGAGCAGTTCTTC.